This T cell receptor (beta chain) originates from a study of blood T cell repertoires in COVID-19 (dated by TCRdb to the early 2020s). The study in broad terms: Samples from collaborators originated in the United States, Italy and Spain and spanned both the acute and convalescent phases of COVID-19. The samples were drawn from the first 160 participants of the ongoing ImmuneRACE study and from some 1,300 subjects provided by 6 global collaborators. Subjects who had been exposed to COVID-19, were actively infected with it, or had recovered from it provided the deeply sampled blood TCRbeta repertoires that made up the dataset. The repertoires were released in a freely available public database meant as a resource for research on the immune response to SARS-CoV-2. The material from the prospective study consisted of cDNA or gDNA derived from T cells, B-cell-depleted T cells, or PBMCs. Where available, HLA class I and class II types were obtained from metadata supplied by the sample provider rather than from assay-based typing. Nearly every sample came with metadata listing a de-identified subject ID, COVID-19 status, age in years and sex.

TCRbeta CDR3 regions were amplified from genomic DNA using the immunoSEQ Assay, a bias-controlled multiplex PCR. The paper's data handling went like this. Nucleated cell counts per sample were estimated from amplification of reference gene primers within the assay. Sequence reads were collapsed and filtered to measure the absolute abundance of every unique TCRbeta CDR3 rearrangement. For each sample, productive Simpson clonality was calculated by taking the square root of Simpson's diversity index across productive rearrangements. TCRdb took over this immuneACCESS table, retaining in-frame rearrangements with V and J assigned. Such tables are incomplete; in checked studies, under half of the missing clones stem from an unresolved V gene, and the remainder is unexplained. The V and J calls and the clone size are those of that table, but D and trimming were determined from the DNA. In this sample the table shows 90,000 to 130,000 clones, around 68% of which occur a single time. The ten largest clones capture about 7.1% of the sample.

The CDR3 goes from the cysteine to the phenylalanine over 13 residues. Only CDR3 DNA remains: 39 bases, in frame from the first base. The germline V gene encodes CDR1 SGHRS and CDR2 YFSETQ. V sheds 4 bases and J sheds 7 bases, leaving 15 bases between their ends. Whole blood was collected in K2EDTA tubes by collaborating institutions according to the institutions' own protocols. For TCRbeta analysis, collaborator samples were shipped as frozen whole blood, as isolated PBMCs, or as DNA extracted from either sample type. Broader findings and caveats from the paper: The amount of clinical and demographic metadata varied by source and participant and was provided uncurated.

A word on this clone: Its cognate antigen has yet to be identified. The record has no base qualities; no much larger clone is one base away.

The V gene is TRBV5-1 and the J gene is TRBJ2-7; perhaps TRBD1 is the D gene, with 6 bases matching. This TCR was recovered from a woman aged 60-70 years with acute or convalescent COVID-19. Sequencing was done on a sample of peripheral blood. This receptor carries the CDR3 CASSIGQYREQYF. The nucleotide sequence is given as TGCGCCAGCAGCATCGGACAGTATCGAGAGCAGTACTTC.